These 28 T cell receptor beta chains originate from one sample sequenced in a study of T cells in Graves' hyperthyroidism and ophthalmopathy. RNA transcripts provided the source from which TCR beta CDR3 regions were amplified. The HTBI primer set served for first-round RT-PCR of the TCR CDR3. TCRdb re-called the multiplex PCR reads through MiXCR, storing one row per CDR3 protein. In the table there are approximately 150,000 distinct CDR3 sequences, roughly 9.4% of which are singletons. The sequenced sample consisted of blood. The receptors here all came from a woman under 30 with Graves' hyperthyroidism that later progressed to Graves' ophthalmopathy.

CDR3: CASSQGGAEVAKNIQYF. The DNA of the CDR3 is TGTGCCAGCAGCCAAGGGGGGGCAGAGGTGGCCAAAAACATTCAGTACTTC. The chain is built from TRBV14 and TRBJ2-4; perhaps D is TRBD1 or TRBD2 (6 bases each). CDR3 length equals 17 residues. V dropped 1 base and J dropped 1 base, with 14 bases sitting between them. Per the germline V gene, CDR1 is SGHDN and CDR2 is FVKESK.

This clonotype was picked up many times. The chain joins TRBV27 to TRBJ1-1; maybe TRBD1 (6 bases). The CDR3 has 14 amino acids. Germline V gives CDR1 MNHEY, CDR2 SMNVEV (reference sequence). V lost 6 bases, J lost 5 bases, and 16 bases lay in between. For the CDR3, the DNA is TGTGCCAGCAGAAAACAGGGTATTAGGACTGAAGCTTTCTTT. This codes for CASRKQGIRTEAFF.

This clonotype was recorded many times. The CDR3 DNA sequence: TGTGCCAGCAGCCCATATAACAGGGGTCAAAGCACTGGCTACACCTTC. The encoded protein is CASSPYNRGQSTGYTF. The rearrangement links TRBV9 to TRBJ1-2, with 7 bases identical to TRBD1. V trimming: 4 bases; J trimming: 7 bases; junction bases outside the gene matches: 16. The CDR3 is 16 residues long. Germline CDR1 SGDLS, CDR2 YYNGEE.

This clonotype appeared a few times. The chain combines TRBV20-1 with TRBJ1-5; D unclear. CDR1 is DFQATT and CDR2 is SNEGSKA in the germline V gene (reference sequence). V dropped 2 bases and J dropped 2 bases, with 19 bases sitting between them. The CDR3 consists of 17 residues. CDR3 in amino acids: CSARRWRAWRGNQPQHF. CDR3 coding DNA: TGCAGTGCTAGACGGTGGAGGGCTTGGCGGGGCAATCAGCCCCAGCATTTT.

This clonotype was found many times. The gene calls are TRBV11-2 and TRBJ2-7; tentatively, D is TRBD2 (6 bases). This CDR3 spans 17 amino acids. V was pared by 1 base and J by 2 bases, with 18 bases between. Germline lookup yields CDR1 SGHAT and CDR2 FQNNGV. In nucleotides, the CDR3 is TGTGCCAGCAGCTTAGCATCAGGAGGGCCAGCTACCTACGAGCAGTACTTC. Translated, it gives CASSLASGGPATYEQYF.

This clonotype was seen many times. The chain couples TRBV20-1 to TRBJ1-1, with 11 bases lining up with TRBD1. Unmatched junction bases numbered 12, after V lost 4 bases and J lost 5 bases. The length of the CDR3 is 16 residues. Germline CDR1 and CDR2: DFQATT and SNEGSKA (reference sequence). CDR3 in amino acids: CSANGAYRDRGTEAFF. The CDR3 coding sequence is TGCAGTGCTAATGGAGCCTACCGGGACAGGGGGACTGAAGCTTTCTTT.

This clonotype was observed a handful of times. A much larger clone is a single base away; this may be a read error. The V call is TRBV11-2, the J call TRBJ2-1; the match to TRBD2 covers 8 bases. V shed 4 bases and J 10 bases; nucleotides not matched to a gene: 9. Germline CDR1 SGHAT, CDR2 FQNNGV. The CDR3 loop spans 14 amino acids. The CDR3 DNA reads TGTGCCAGCAGCTCGGGACCAGCGGGAGAAGAGCAGTTCTTC. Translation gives CASSSGPAGEEQFF. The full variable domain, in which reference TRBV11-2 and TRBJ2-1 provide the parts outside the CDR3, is EAGVAQSPRYKIIEKRQSVAFWCNPISGHATLYWYQQILGQGPKLLIQFQNNGVVDDSQLPKDRFSAERLKGVDSTLKIQPAKLEDSAVYLCASSSGPAGEEQFFGPGTRLTVL.

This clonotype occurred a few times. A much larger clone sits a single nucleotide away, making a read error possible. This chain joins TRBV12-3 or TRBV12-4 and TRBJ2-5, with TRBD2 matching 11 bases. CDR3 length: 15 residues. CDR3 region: CVSSLALAGAETQYF. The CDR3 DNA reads TGTGTCAGCAGTTTAGCACTAGCGGGAGCGGAGACCCAGTACTTC.

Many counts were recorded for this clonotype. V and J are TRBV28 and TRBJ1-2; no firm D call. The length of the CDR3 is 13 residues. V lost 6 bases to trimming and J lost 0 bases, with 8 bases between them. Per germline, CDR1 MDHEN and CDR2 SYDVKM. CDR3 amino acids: CASRGSANYGYTF. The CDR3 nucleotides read TGTGCCAGCAGGGGTTCGGCTAACTATGGCTACACCTTC.

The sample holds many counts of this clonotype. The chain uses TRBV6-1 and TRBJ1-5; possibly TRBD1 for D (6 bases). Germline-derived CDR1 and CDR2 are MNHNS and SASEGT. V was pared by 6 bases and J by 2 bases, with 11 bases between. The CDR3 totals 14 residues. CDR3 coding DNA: TGTGCCAGCAGCCAGGGGACGGGCAATCAGCCCCAGCATTTT. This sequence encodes CASSQGTGNQPQHF.

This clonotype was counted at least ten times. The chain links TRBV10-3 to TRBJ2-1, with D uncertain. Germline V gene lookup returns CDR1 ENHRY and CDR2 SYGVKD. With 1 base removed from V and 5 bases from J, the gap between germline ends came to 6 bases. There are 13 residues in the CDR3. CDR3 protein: CAISELSNNEQFF. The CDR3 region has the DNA TGTGCCATCAGTGAGTTGAGTAACAATGAGCAGTTCTTC.

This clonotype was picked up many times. CDR3 nucleotides: TGTGCCAGCAGTTTAAACCCCTCCTTAGCGGGAGGGCCGGGCAATGAGCAGTTCTTC. Translation: CASSLNPSLAGGPGNEQFF. This chain connects TRBV12-3 or TRBV12-4 to TRBJ2-1; 11 bases agree with TRBD2. The CDR3 contains 19 residues. Losses at the gene ends were 2 bases for V and 6 bases for J; bases not matched to a gene: 15.

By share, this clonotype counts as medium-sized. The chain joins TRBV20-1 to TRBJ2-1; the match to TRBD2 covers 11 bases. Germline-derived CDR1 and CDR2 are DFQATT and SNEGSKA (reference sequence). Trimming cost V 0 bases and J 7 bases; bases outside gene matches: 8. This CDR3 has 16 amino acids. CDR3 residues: CSARDQLAGDWNEQFF. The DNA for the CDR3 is TGCAGTGCTAGAGATCAACTAGCGGGAGATTGGAATGAGCAGTTCTTC.

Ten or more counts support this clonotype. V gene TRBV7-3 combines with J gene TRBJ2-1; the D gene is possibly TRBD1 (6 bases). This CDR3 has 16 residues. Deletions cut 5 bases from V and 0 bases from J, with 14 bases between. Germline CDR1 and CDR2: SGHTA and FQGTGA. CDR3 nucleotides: TGTGCCAGCAGCCCACAAGGGACACTCTCCTACAATGAGCAGTTCTTC. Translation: CASSPQGTLSYNEQFF.

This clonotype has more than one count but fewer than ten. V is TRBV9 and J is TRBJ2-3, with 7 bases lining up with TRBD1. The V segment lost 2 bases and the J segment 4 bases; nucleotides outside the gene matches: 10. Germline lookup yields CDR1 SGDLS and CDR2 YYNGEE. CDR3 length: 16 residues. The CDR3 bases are TGTGCCAGCAGCGTTTTTTCAGGGCAGGGGGCAGATACGCAGTATTTT. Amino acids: CASSVFSGQGADTQYF.

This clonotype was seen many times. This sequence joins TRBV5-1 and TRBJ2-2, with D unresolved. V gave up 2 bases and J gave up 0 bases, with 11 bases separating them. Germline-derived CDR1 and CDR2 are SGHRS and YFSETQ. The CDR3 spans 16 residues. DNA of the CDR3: TGCGCCAGCAGCTTACAGAGCAGTTCGAACACCGGGGAGCTGTTTTTT. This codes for CASSLQSSSNTGELFF. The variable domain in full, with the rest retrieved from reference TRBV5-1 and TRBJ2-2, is KAGVTQTPRYLIKTRGQQVTLSCSPISGHRSVSWYQQTPGQGLQFLFEYFSETQRNKGNFPGRFSGRQFSNSRSEMNVSTLELGDSALYLCASSLQSSSNTGELFFGEGSRLTVL.

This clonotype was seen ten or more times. CDR3: CASSLHAGTNGNTIYF. CDR3 DNA sequence: TGTGCCAGCAGCTTACACGCCGGGACAAACGGAAACACCATATATTTT. J is TRBJ1-3 and V is TRBV27; a possible D gene is TRBD1 (6 bases). V lost 6 bases and J lost 4, with 19 bases in between. The CDR3 loop spans 16 amino acids. CDR1 is MNHEY and CDR2 is SMNVEV in the germline V gene (reference sequence).

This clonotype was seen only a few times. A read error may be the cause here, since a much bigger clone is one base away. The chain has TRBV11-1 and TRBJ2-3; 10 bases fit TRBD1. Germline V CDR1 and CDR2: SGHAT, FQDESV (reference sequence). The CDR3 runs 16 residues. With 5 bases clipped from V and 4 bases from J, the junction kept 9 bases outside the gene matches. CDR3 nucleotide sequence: TGTGCCAGCAGCAGAATGGGACAGGGGAGCGCAGATACGCAGTATTTT. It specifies CASSRMGQGSADTQYF.

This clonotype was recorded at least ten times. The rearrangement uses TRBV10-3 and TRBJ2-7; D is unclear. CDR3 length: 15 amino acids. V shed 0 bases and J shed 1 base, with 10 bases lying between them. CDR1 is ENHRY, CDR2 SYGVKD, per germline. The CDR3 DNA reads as TGTGCCATCAGTGAGTCGGGCTCCCTGTCCTACGAGCAGTACTTC. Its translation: CAISESGSLSYEQYF.

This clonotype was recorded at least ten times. CDR3: CATASSGSGSYEQYF. The CDR3 DNA is TGTGCCACCGCCTCTAGCGGGAGTGGCTCCTACGAGCAGTACTTC. V is TRBV24-1 and J is TRBJ2-7, with 10 bases fitting TRBD2. This CDR3 is built from 15 residues. The germline V gene encodes CDR1 KGHDR and CDR2 SFDVKD. V trimming: 9 bases; J trimming: 0 bases; junction bases outside the gene matches: 7.

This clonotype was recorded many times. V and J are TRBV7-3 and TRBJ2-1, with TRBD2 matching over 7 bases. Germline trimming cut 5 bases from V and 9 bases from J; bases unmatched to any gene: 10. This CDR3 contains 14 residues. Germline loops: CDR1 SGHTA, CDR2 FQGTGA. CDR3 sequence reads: CASSTLRGVAEQFF. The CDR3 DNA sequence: TGTGCCAGCAGCACCCTCCGGGGGGTAGCTGAGCAGTTCTTC.

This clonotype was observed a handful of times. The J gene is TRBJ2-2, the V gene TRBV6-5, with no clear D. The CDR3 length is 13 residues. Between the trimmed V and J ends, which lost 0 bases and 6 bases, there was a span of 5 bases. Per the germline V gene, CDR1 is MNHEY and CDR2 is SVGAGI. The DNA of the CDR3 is TGTGCCAGCAGTTACTCTGTTTCCGGGGAGCTGTTTTTT. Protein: CASSYSVSGELFF.

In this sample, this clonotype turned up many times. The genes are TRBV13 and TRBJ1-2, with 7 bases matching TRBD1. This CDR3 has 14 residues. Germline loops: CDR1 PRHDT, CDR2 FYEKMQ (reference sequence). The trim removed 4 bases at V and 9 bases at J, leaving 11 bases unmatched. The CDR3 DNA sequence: TGTGCCAGCAGCTCCCAATACGACAGGGTGAGCTACACCTTC. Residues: CASSSQYDRVSYTF.

CDR3 nucleotide sequence: TGTGCCAGCAGCTTGGAGCAGACTAACACTGAAGCTTTCTTT. Protein product: CASSLEQTNTEAFF. This chain joins TRBV5-4 and TRBJ1-1; D remains unclear. V was pared by 0 bases and J by 2 bases, with 8 bases between. CDR3 length equals 14 residues. Per the germline V gene, CDR1 is SGHNT and CDR2 is YYREEE (reference sequence).

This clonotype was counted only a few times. The CDR3 sequence is CASSSVDRENEQYF. CDR3 sequence (DNA): TGTGCCAGCAGCTCCGTGGACAGGGAAAACGAGCAGTACTTC. This sequence joins TRBV13 and TRBJ2-7, with TRBD1 identical over 8 bases. The germline CDR1 and CDR2 sequences are PRHDT and FYEKMQ (reference sequence). The CDR3 sequence is 14 residues long. Trimming removed 4 bases from V and 5 bases from J; junction bases left unmatched: 7.

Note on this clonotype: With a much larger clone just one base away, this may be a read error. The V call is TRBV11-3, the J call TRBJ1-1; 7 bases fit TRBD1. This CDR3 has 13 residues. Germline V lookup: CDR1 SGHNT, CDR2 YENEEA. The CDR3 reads CANSQTGRTEAFF. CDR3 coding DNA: TGTGCCAACAGCCAGACAGGGAGGACTGAAGCTTTCTTT.

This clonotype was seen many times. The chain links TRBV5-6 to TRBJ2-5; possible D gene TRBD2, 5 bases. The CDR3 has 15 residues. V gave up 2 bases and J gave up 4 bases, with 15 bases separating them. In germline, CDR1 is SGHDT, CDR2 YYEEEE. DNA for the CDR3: TGTGCCAGCAGCTTTCCCCCGGGGTCGAGAGAGACCCAGTACTTC. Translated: CASSFPPGSRETQYF.

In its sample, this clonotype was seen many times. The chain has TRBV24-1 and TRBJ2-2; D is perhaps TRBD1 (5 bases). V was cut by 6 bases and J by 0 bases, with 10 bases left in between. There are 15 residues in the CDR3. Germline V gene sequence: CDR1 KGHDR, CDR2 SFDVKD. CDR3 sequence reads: CATSKTDPNTGELFF. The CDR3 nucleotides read TGTGCCACCAGTAAGACAGATCCGAACACCGGGGAGCTGTTTTTT.